The 11 T cell receptor beta chains in this list originate from one sample, sequenced in a study of cytomegalovirus exposure and HLA in healthy donors. The study ran its PCR with 60 Vbeta and 13 Jbeta primers. Here immunoSEQ multiplex PCR was the method, and the copy in TCRdb shows in-frame clones only, minus some. This table holds approximately 120,000 clones, approximately 17% found once. The sequencing sample was made of PBMCs. These receptors were taken from a female donor in good health and CMV-seropositive.

The V call is TRBV11-2, the J call TRBJ2-7; 8 bases are shared with TRBD1. Germline V gene data show CDR1 as SGHAT and CDR2 as FQNNGV. Trimming removed 5 bases from V and 2 bases from J; junction bases left unmatched: 8. The CDR3 totals 15 residues. The CDR3 spells CASSPETGATYEQYF. The CDR3 coding sequence is TGTGCCAGCAGCCCCGAGACAGGGGCGACCTACGAGCAGTACTTC.

Only a few counts were recorded for this clone. The chain couples TRBV14 to TRBJ2-5, with D possibly matching TRBD1 (6 bases). CDR3 size: 13 residues. Germline CDR1 is SGHDN and CDR2 is FVKESK. V lost 3 bases and J 5 bases, leaving 10 bases between the germline ends. DNA for the CDR3: TGTGCCAGCAGCCAGGGGGCTTGGGAGACCCAGTACTTC. Amino acids: CASSQGAWETQYF.

The chain links TRBV5-6 to TRBJ1-5; no firm D call. The V and J ends lost 0 bases and 5 bases respectively, with 12 bases between them. Per the germline V gene, CDR1 is SGHDT and CDR2 is YYEEEE. The CDR3 sequence is 15 residues long. The CDR3 is CASSLGPGGYQPQHF. In nucleotides, the CDR3 is TGTGCCAGCAGCTTGGGACCGGGAGGATATCAGCCCCAGCATTTT. The full variable domain, completed using reference TRBV5-6 and TRBJ1-5, is DAGVTQSPTHLIKTRGQQVTLRCSPKSGHDTVSWYQQALGQGPQFIFQYYEEEERQRGNFPDRFSGHQFPNYSSELNVNALLLGDSALYLCASSLGPGGYQPQHFGDGTRLSIL.

The genes are TRBV18 and TRBJ2-5; tentative D call: TRBD2 (5 bases). From germline, CDR1 is KGHSH and CDR2 LQKENI. CDR3 length: 15 amino acids. The V end was cut by 8 bases, the J end by 4 bases, with 20 bases between. The CDR3 sequence is CASNSQAGFGETQYF. The CDR3, as DNA: TGTGCCAGCAACTCCCAGGCGGGCTTTGGAGAGACCCAGTACTTC.

This clone was counted between two and nine times. This sequence joins TRBV28 and TRBJ1-5; no clear D gene. Trimming cost V 6 bases and J 4 bases, with 13 bases left between them. Germline V gene lookup returns CDR1 MDHEN and CDR2 SYDVKM. The CDR3 is made up of 14 amino acids. The CDR3 DNA sequence: TGTGCCAGCAGCGCGCACGGAGTAAATCAGCCCCAGCATTTT. Translating it yields CASSAHGVNQPQHF. The full variable domain, with the rest looked up from reference TRBV28 and TRBJ1-5, is DVKVTQSSRYLVKRTGEKVFLECVQDMDHENMFWYRQDPGLGLRLIYFSYDVKMKEKGDIPEGYSVSREKKERFSLILESASTNQTSMYLCASSAHGVNQPQHFGDGTRLSIL.

This chain uses TRBV6-4 with TRBJ1-1, with a tentative D call TRBD1 (5 bases). The CDR3 is 15 residues long. V was cut by 4 bases and J by 7 bases, with 19 bases left in between. The V gene's germline CDR1 is MRHNA and CDR2 SNTAGT. The CDR3 DNA sequence: TGTGCCAGCAGTGGTAAGGGGCACCCCTGCAGTGAAGCTTTCTTT. Its translation is CASSGKGHPCSEAFF.

This clone has just a few counts. The chain employs TRBV2 and TRBJ2-7; 7 positions match TRBD1. This CDR3 comprises 14 residues. The V segment lost 4 bases and the J segment 2 bases; nucleotides outside the gene matches: 5. Germline V CDR1 and CDR2: SNHLY, FYNNEI. The chain's CDR3 is CASSGQGSAYEQYF. The CDR3 DNA sequence: TGTGCCAGCAGTGGACAGGGAAGTGCCTACGAGCAGTACTTC.

This chain uses TRBV5-4 with TRBJ2-3, with 7 bases matching TRBD1. The germline V gene has CDR1 SGHNT and CDR2 YYREEE (reference sequence). V gave up 4 bases and J gave up 3 bases; unmatched junction bases: 11. CDR3 length equals 16 residues. The CDR3 region is CASSRTGSEFTDTQYF. The CDR3, as DNA: TGTGCCAGCAGCCGGACAGGCTCCGAGTTTACAGATACGCAGTATTTT. Supplemented by reference TRBV5-4 and TRBJ2-3, the full variable domain reads ETGVTQSPTHLIKTRGQQVTLRCSSQSGHNTVSWYQQALGQGPQFIFQYYREEENGRGNFPPRFSGLQFPNYSSELNVNALELDDSALYLCASSRTGSEFTDTQYFGPGTRLTVL.

There are a few counts of this clone. The chain has TRBV30 and TRBJ1-5; D not certain. The CDR3 is made up of 14 amino acids. The germline V gene encodes CDR1 GTSNPN and CDR2 SVGIG (reference sequence). The V and J ends lost 0 bases and 5 bases respectively, with 11 bases between them. The CDR3 DNA sequence: TGTGCCTGGAGTGTGGGTTCGGGGTATCAGCCCCAGCATTTT. Translating gives CAWSVGSGYQPQHF. The whole variable domain, remainder taken from reference TRBV30 and TRBJ1-5, is SQTIHQWPATLVQPVGSPLSLECTVEGTSNPNLYWYRQAAGRGLQLLFYSVGIGQISSEVPQNLSASRPQDRQFILSSKKLLLSDSGFYLCAWSVGSGYQPQHFGDGTRLSIL.

The chain joins TRBV5-4 to TRBJ2-5; 7 bases align to TRBD1. The CDR3 length is 14 residues. The V gene's germline CDR1 is SGHNT and CDR2 YYREEE (reference sequence). Trimming cost V 3 bases and J 4 bases; bases outside gene matches: 6. The CDR3 sequence: CASSYTGVGETQYF. The CDR3 coding sequence is TGTGCCAGCAGCTATACAGGGGTCGGAGAGACCCAGTACTTC.

This clone has only a few counts. The chain has TRBV6-1 and TRBJ2-7; D may be TRBD1 (6 bases). CDR1 is MNHNS and CDR2 is SASEGT in the germline V gene. The V and J ends lost 2 bases and 2 bases respectively, with 19 bases between them. The CDR3 length is 17 residues. The CDR3 sequence is CASSELLTGADAYEQYF. Written as DNA, the CDR3 is TGTGCCAGCAGTGAACTACTGACAGGAGCAGACGCCTACGAGCAGTACTTC.